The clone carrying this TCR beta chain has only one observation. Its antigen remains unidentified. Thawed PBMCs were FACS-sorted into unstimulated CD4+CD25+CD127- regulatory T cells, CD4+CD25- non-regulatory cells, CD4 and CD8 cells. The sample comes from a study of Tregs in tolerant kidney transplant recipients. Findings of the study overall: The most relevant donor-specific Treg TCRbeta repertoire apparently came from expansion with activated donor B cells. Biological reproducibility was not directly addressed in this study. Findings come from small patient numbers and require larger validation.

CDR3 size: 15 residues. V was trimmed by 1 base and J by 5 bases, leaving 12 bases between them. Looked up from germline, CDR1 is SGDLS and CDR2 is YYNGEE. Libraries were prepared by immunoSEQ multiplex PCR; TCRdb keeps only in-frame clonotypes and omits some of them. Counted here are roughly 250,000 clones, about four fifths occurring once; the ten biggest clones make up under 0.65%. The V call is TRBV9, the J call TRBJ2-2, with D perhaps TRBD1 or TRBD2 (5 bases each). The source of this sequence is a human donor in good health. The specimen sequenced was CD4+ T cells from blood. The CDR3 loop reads CASSVNRWGTGELFF. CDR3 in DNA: TGTGCCAGCAGCGTAAATAGGTGGGGGACCGGGGAGCTGTTTTTT.